The source of this TCR beta chain is a study of cytomegalovirus exposure and HLA in healthy donors. All the people who gave samples were healthy bone marrow donors. This clone has a single count. This PCR relied on a set of 60 Vbeta primers and 13 Jbeta primers. This table comes from immunoSEQ multiplex PCR, and its TCRdb copy is limited to in-frame clones, with some not included. The sample carries 160,000 or so clones, over 70% recorded once. The length of the CDR3 is 14 residues. Germline CDR1 is MGHRA and CDR2 is YSYEKL. V was pared by 5 bases and J by 2 bases, with 11 bases between. Sequencing input: PBMCs. The TCR sequence derives from a woman in her fifties or sixties in good health and CMV-seronegative. This rearrangement joins TRBV4-1 to TRBJ2-3, with D tentatively TRBD1 (5 bases). This CDR3 is CASSWGDYTDTQYF. For the CDR3, the DNA is TGCGCCAGCAGCTGGGGCGATTACACAGATACGCAGTATTTT.